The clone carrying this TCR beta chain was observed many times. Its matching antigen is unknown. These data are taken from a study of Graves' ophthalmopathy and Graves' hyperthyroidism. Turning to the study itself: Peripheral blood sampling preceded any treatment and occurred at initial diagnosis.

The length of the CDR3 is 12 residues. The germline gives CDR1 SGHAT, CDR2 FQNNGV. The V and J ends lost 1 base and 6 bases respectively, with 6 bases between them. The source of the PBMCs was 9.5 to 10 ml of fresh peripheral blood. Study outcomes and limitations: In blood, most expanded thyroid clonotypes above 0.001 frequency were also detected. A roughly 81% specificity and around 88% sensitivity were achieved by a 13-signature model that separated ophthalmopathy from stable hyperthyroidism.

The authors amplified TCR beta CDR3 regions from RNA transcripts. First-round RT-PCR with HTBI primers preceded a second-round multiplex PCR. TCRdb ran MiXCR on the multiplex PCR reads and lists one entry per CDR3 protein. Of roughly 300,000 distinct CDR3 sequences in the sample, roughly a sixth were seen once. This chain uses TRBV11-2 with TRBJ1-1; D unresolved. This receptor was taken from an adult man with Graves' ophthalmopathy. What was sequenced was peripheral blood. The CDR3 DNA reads TGTGCCAGCAGCTTAGGGTCGCCTGAAGCTTTCTTT. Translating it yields CASSLGSPEAFF.